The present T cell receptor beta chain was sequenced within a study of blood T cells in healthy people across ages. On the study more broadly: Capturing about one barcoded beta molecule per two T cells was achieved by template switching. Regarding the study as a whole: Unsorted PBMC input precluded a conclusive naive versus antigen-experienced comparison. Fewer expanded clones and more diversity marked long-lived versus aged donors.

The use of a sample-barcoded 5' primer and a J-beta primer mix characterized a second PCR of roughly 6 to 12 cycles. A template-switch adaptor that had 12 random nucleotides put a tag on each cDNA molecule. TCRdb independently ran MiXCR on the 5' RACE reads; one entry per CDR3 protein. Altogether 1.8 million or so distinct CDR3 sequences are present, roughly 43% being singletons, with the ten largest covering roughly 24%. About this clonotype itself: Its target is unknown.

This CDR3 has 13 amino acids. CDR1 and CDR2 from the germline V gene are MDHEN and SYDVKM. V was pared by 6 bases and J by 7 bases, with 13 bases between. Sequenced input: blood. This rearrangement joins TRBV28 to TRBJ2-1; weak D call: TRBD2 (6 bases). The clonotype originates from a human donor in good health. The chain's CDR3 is CASRGGGRNEQFF. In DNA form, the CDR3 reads TGTGCCAGCAGGGGAGGTGGAAGGAATGAGCAGTTCTTC.